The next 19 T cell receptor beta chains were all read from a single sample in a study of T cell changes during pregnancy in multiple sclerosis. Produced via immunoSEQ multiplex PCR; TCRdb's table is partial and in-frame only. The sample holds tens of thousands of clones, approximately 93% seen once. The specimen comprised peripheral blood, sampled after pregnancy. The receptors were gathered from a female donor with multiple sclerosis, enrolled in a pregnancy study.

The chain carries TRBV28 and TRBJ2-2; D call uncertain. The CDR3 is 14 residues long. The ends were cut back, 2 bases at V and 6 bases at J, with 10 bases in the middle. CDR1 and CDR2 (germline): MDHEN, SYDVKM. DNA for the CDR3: TGTGCCAGCAGTTTAGCGGTTGGGTCCGGGGAGCTGTTTTTT. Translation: CASSLAVGSGELFF.

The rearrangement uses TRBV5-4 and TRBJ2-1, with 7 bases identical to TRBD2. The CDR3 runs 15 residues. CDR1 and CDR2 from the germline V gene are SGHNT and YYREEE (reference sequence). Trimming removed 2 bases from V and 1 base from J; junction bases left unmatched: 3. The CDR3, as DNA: TGTGCCAGCAGCTTAGGACTAGTTTCCTACAATGAGCAGTTCTTC. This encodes CASSLGLVSYNEQFF.

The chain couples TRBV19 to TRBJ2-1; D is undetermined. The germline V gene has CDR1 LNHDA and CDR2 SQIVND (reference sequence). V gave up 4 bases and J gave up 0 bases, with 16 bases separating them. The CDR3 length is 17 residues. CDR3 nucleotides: TGTGCCAGTAGTACCCCCAAAAATCTCGGCTCCTACAATGAGCAGTTCTTC. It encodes CASSTPKNLGSYNEQFF.

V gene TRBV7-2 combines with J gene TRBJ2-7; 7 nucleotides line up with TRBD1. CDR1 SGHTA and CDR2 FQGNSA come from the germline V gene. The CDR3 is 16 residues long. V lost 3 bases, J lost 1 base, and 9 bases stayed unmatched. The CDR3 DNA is TGTGCCAGCAGCTTCCAAGGACAGGTCGCGTCCTACGAGCAGTACTTC. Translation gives CASSFQGQVASYEQYF. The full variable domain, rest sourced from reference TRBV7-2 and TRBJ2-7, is GAGVSQSPSNKVTEKGKDVELRCDPISGHTALYWYRQSLGQGLEFLIYFQGNSAPDKSGLPSDRFSAERTGGSVSTLTIQRTQQEDSAVYLCASSFQGQVASYEQYFGPGTRLTVT.

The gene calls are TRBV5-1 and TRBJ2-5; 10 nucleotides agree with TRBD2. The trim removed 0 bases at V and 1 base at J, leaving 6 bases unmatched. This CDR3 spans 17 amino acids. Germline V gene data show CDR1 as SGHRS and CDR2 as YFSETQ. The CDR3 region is CASSLELAGPFQETQYF. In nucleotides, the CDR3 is TGCGCCAGCAGCTTGGAACTAGCGGGACCCTTCCAAGAGACCCAGTACTTC.

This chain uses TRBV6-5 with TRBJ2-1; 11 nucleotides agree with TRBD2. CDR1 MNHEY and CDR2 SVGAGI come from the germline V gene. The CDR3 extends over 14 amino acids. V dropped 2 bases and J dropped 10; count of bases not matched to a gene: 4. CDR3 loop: CASSYRTSGPEQFF. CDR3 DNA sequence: TGTGCCAGCAGTTACCGGACTAGCGGGCCGGAGCAGTTCTTC.

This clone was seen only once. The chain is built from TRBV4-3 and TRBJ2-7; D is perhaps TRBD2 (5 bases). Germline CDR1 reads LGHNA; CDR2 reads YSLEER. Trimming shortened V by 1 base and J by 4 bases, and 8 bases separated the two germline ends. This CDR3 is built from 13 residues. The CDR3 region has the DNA TGCGCCAGCAGCCAAGGGGAGACTTACGAGCAGTACTTC. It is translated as CASSQGETYEQYF.

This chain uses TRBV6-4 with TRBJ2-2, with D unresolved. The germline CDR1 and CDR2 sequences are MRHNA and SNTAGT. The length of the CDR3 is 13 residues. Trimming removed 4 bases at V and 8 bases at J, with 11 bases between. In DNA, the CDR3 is TGTGCCAGCAGTGTACGCGAAGCGGGGGAGCTGTTTTTT. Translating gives CASSVREAGELFF.

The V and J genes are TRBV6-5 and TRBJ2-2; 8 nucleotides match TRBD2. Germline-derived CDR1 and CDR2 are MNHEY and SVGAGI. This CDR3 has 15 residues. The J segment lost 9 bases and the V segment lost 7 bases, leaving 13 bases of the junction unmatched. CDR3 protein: CASTSGRGEPRELFF. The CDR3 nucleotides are TGTGCCAGCACTTCCGGGCGGGGGGAGCCACGGGAGCTGTTTTTT.

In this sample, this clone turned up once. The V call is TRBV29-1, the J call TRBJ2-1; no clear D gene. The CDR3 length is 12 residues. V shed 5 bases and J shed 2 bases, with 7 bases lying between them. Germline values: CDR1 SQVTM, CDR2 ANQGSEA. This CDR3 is CSVNRAYNEQFF. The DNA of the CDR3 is TGCAGCGTTAACCGGGCCTACAATGAGCAGTTCTTC.

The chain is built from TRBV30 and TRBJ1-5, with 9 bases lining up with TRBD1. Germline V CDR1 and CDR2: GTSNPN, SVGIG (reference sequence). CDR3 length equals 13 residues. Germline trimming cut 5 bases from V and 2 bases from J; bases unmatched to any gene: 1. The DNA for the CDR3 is TGTGCCTGGGGGACAGGGCGCAATCAGCCCCAGCATTTT. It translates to CAWGTGRNQPQHF.

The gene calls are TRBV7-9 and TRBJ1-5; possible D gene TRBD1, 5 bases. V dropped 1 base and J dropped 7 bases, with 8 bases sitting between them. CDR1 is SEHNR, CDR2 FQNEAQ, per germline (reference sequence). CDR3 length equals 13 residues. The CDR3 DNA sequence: TGTGCCAGCAGCTTAGGACAGAGCCAGCCCCAGCATTTT. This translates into CASSLGQSQPQHF. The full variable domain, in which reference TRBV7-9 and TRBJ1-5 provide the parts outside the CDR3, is DTGVSQNPRHKITKRGQNVTFRCDPISEHNRLYWYRQTLGQGPEFLTYFQNEAQLEKSRLLSDRFSAERPKGSFSTLEIQRTEQGDSAMYLCASSLGQSQPQHFGDGTRLSIL.

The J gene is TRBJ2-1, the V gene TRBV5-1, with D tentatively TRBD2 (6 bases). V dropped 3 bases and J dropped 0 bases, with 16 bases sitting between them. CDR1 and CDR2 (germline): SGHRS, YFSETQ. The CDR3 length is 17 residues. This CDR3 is CASSSGLILDSYNEQFF. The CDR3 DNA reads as TGCGCCAGCAGCTCGGGACTCATACTTGACTCCTACAATGAGCAGTTCTTC.

The CDR3 is CASSEFGRGAEAFF. As DNA, the CDR3 is TGTGCCAGCAGTGAATTTGGAAGGGGCGCTGAAGCTTTCTTT. The chain employs TRBV6-1 and TRBJ1-1; the D gene is possibly TRBD1 (5 bases). CDR1 MNHNS and CDR2 SASEGT come from the germline V gene. Trimming removed 2 bases from V and 6 bases from J, with 13 bases in between. The CDR3 sequence is 14 residues long.

CDR3 nucleotides: TGCGCCAGCAGCCAAGACCCCTTTAGCGAGCAGTTCTTC. Residues: CASSQDPFSEQFF. The chain uses TRBV4-3 and TRBJ2-1, with D unresolved. The CDR3 totals 13 residues. Trimming cost V 0 bases and J 10 bases, with 10 bases left between them. Germline-derived CDR1 and CDR2 are LGHNA and YSLEER.

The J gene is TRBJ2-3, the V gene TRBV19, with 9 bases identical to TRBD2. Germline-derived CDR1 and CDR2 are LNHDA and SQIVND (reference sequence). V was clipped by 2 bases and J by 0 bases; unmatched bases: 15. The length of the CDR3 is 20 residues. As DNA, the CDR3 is TGTGCCAGTAGTATACGATTATGGGCTAGCGGGACGACTAGCACAGATACGCAGTATTTT. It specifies CASSIRLWASGTTSTDTQYF.

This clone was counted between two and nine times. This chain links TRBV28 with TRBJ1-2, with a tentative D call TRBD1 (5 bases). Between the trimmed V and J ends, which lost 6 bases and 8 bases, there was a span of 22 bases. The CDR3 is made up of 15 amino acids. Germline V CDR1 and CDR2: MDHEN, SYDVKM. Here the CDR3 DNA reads TGTGCCAGCAGCACAGGCGGCACCTCCTTTCGCGGCTACACCTTC. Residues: CASSTGGTSFRGYTF.

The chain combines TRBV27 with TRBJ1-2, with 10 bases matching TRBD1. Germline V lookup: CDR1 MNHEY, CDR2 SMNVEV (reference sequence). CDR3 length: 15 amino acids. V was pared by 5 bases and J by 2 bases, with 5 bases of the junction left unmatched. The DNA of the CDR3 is TGTGCCAGCAGTCCGACGGGACAGGGGAACTATGGCTACACCTTC. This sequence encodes CASSPTGQGNYGYTF.

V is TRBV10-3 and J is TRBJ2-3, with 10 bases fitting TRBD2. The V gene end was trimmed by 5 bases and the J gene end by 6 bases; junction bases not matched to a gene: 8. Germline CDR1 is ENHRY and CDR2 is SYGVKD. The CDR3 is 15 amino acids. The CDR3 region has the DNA TGTGCCATCAGTTCATTAGCGGGAGGCTCGGATACGCAGTATTTT. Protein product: CAISSLAGGSDTQYF.